The sample holds a few counts of the clone carrying this TCR beta chain. This specimen belongs to a study of T cells in Graves' hyperthyroidism and ophthalmopathy. RNA transcripts were the template for amplifying TCR beta CDR3 regions. TCR CDR3 regions were first amplified by RT-PCR with HTBI primers. Via MiXCR, TCRdb re-called the multiplex PCR reads, giving one row per CDR3 protein. Found here are a few hundred thousand distinct CDR3 sequences, approximately 15% of them singletons; the top ten hold around 17%. This CDR3 has 13 amino acids. Germline values: CDR1 LNHDA, CDR2 SQIVND (reference sequence). The V and J ends lost 2 bases and 10 bases respectively, with 12 bases between them.

The source is a woman in her late teens or twenties with Graves' hyperthyroidism. Sequenced material: blood. The chain employs TRBV19 and TRBJ1-3, with a possible D match to TRBD1 (6 bases). Here the CDR3 reads CASSISGVRTIYF. The CDR3 nucleotides are TGTGCCAGTAGTATATCAGGGGTACGAACCATATATTTT.